This note documents a single T cell receptor (beta chain) sequence. Its antigen is unidentified. In the naive CD8 group, cells lacked CD45RO and were positively selected for CCR7, so terminally differentiated effector memory CD45RA+ cells were left out. This specimen belongs to a study of shared clonotypes between healthy human individuals. Looking at the study overall: Those who served as donors were two women and three men between the ages of 18 and 49.

Notes on the study in general: Naive subsets generally had larger estimated richness than memory subsets. Investigators collected only blood, and repertoires in tissues likely differ.

Profiling relied on immunoSEQ multiplex PCR, and the TCRdb table lists in-frame clones only, not all of them. The repertoire holds 750,000 to 1,000,000 clones, with approximately 92% as singletons. The CDR3 is made up of 16 amino acids. Looked up from germline, CDR1 is MNHEY and CDR2 is SMNVEV (reference sequence). Trimming took off 5 bases at V and 2 bases at J, with 19 bases between the two ends. The chain employs TRBV27 and TRBJ2-7; possibly TRBD1 or TRBD2 for D (5 bases each). The sequence was obtained from a man aged 30 to 39 in good health. Sequenced: naive CD8+ T cells sorted from blood. CDR3: CASSPQGRGATYEQYF. CDR3 DNA: TGTGCCAGCAGTCCCCAAGGCAGAGGGGCTACCTACGAGCAGTACTTC.